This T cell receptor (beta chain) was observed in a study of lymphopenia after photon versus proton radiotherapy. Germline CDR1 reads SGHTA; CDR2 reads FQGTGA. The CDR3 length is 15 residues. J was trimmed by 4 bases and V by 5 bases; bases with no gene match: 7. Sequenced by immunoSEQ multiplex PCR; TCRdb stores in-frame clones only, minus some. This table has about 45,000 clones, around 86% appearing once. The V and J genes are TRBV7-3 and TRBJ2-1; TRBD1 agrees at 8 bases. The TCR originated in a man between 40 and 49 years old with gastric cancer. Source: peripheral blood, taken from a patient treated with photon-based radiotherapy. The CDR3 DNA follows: TGTGCCAGCAGCAATACAGGGGGTTCTTACAATGAGCAGTTCTTC. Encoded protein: CASSNTGGSYNEQFF.